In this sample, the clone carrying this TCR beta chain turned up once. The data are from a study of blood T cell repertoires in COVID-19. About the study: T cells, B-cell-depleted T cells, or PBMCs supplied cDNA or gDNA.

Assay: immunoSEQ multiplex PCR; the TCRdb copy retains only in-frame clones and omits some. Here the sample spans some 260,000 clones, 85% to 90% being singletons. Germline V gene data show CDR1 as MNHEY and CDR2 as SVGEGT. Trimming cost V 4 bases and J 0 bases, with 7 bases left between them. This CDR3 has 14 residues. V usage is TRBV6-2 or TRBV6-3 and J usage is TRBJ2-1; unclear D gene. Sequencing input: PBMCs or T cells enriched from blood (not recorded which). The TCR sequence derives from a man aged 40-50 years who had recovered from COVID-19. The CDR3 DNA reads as TGTGCCAGCAGTTCCCTTAACTCCTACAATGAGCAGTTCTTC. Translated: CASSSLNSYNEQFF.